This T cell receptor (beta chain) was identified during a study of neurological immune-mediated disorders. As to this clonotype: One end of the junction varies from germline; a read error may be responsible.

TCRdb recomputed calls from the 5' RACE reads with MiXCR, one row per CDR3 protein. The sample lists roughly 74,000 distinct CDR3 sequences, around 5% seen once, with 7.4% in the top ten. Looked up from germline, CDR1 is DFQATT and CDR2 is SNEGSKA (reference sequence). The CDR3 is made up of 16 amino acids. This TCR was recovered from a man between 18 and 29 years old with multiple sclerosis. Sequencing was carried out using PBMCs. The rearrangement joins TRBV20-1 to TRBJ1-6; D may be TRBD1 (5 bases). CDR3 region: CSARDHRQGDYSPLNF. The CDR3 nucleotides read TGCAGTGCTAGAGATCATCGGCAGGGAGATTATTCACCCCTCAACTTT.